This TCR beta chain is from a study of graft-versus-host responses after intestinal transplantation. Study-level background: Multivisceral, liver-intestinal, or isolated intestinal grafts went to recipients. Among the recipients, all got anti-thymocyte globulin induction and then tacrolimus and steroids for around 3 years.

This CDR3 contains 14 residues. CDR1 and CDR2 (germline): MNHNS, SASEGT. The germline V and J ends were trimmed by 4 bases and 2 bases, with 12 bases remaining between them. This table comes from immunoSEQ multiplex PCR, and its TCRdb copy is limited to in-frame clones, with some not included. The sample lists around 100,000 clones, 80% to 95% occurring once. Comment on this clone: Its target is not known.

General study findings and limits: Levels of circulating GvH clones at their peak were associated with early post-transplant HvG declines.

The V and J genes are TRBV6-1 and TRBJ2-7, with D perhaps TRBD2 (6 bases). Sample: unstimulated CD8+ T cells sorted from spleen or lymph node cells, taken before intestinal transplant. The clonotype originates from a human donor who received an intestinal transplant. This CDR3 reads CASSAEGIPYEQYF. The CDR3 DNA reads as TGTGCCAGCAGTGCGGAGGGGATTCCCTACGAGCAGTACTTC.